The 8 T cell receptor beta chains in this list originate from one sample, sequenced in a study of OX40 agonist ivuxolimab in advanced cancers. Profiled with immunoSEQ multiplex PCR; TCRdb holds only in-frame clones, not every one. The table shows about 66,000 clones, with roughly 80% occurring only once. Material: CD4+ or CD8+ T cells sorted from blood, obtained in a trial of the OX40 agonist ivuxolimab. These TCRs come from an adult with an advanced solid tumor such as melanoma, head and neck, liver or kidney cancer.

The J gene is TRBJ2-2, the V gene TRBV10-1, with 13 bases aligning to TRBD2. V lost 5 bases, J lost 8 bases, and 5 bases stayed unmatched. In germline, CDR1 is WNHNN, CDR2 SYGVQD (reference sequence). This CDR3 has 15 amino acids. Here the CDR3 reads CASSPRTSGSGELFF. In DNA form, the CDR3 reads TGCGCCAGCAGTCCCCGGACTAGCGGGAGTGGGGAGCTGTTTTTT.

This sequence joins TRBV27 and TRBJ2-5; 8 nucleotides match TRBD1. V gave up 6 bases and J gave up 4 bases; unmatched junction bases: 16. The CDR3 is made up of 17 amino acids. From germline, CDR1 is MNHEY and CDR2 SMNVEV (reference sequence). CDR3 bases: TGTGCCAGCAGCCCGGGCCGGACAGGGTACATCGCAGAGACCCAGTACTTC. It codes for CASSPGRTGYIAETQYF.

This chain uses TRBV30 with TRBJ2-7; 9 nucleotides match TRBD2. The CDR3 runs to 13 residues. The V gene's germline CDR1 is GTSNPN and CDR2 SVGIG (reference sequence). The trim removed 4 bases at V and 2 bases at J, leaving 3 bases unmatched. The CDR3 protein is CAWMTSGTYEQYF. As DNA, the CDR3 is TGTGCCTGGATGACTAGCGGTACCTACGAGCAGTACTTC.

This chain connects TRBV28 to TRBJ1-1; 11 bases fit TRBD1. J lost 10 bases, V lost 7 bases, and 14 bases had no gene match. The germline gives CDR1 MDHEN, CDR2 SYDVKM. CDR3 size: 15 residues. CDR3 in DNA: TGTGCCAGCACCACCGGGACAGGGGGAAGCTGGCGAGCTTTCTTT. Amino acids: CASTTGTGGSWRAFF.

This chain links TRBV6-1 with TRBJ1-1; no definite D call. V gave up 3 bases and J gave up 1 base, with 6 bases separating them. CDR1 and CDR2 (germline): MNHNS, SASEGT. This CDR3 contains 13 residues. The CDR3: CASSEDGNTEAFF. The CDR3 DNA follows: TGTGCCAGCAGTGAGGACGGGAACACTGAAGCTTTCTTT.

The CDR3 protein is CASRPPGAGNTIYF. CDR3 coding DNA: TGTGCCAGCAGGCCGCCAGGGGCTGGAAACACCATATATTTT. This chain connects TRBV6-1 to TRBJ1-3; TRBD1 might be the D (6 bases). Germline V CDR1 and CDR2: MNHNS, SASEGT. Between the trimmed V and J ends, which lost 6 bases and 2 bases, there was a span of 11 bases. The CDR3 runs to 14 residues.

The J gene is TRBJ1-1, the V gene TRBV6-1, with D maybe TRBD1 (5 bases). Trimming stripped 1 base from V and 10 bases from J, with 7 bases between. Germline V lookup: CDR1 MNHNS, CDR2 SASEGT. The CDR3 has 11 amino acids. CDR3 protein: CASSEGGGAFF. The CDR3 bases are TGTGCCAGCAGTGAAGGGGGCGGAGCTTTCTTT.

The V and J genes are TRBV4-2 and TRBJ2-5, with D tentatively TRBD2 (6 bases). Germline CDR1 LGHNA, CDR2 YNFKEQ. V lost 6 bases, J lost 2 bases, and 19 bases lay in between. The CDR3 runs 16 residues. CDR3 sequence: CASSKAGNPGQETQYF. The DNA of the CDR3 is TGTGCCAGCAGTAAAGCGGGCAACCCTGGGCAAGAGACCCAGTACTTC.